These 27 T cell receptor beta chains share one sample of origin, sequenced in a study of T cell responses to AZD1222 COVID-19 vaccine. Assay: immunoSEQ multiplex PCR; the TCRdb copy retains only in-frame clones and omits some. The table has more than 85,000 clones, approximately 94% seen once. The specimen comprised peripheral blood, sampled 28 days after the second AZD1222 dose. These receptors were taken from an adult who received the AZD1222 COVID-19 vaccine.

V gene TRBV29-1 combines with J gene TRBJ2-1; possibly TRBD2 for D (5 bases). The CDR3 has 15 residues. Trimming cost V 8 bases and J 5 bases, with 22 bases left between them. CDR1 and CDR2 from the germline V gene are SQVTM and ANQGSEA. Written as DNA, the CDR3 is TGCAGCACCACCCCCTCTAGCAGCAGCGACAATGAGCAGTTCTTC. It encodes CSTTPSSSSDNEQFF.

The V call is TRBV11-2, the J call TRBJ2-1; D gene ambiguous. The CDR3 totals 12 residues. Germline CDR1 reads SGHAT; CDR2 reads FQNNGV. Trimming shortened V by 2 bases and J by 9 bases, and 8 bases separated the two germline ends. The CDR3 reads CASSLTFGEQFF. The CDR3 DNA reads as TGTGCCAGCAGCTTAACTTTCGGTGAGCAGTTCTTC.

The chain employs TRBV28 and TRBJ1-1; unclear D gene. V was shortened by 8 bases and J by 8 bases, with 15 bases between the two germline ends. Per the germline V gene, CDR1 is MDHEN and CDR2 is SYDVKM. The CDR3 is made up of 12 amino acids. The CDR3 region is CASRRPRREAFF. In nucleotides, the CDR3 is TGTGCCAGCCGACGACCTCGTCGCGAAGCTTTCTTT.

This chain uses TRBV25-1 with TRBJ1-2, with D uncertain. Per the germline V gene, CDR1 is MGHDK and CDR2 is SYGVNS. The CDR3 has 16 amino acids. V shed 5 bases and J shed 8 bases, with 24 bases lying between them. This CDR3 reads CASSPGRPSLLEGYTF. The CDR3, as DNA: TGTGCCAGCAGTCCCGGCCGTCCTTCACTTCTGGAGGGCTACACCTTC.

The CDR3 is CAIQRIGDTEAFF. Here the CDR3 DNA reads TGTGCCATCCAGAGGATAGGGGACACTGAAGCTTTCTTT. This rearrangement joins TRBV10-3 to TRBJ1-1, with D possibly being TRBD1 (5 bases). Trimming left V 8 bases short and J 3 bases short, with 13 bases between. This CDR3 contains 13 residues. Germline values: CDR1 ENHRY, CDR2 SYGVKD.

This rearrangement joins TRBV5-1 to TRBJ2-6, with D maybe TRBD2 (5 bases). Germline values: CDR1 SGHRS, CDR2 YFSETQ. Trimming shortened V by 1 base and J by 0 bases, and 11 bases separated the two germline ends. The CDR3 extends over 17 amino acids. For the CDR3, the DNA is TGCGCCAGCAGCTTGAGGAGGCCCCTCTCTGGGGCCAACGTCCTGACTTTC. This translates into CASSLRRPLSGANVLTF. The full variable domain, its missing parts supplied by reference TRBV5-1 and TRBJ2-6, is KAGVTQTPRYLIKTRGQQVTLSCSPISGHRSVSWYQQTPGQGLQFLFEYFSETQRNKGNFPGRFSGRQFSNSRSEMNVSTLELGDSALYLCASSLRRPLSGANVLTFGAGSRLTVL.

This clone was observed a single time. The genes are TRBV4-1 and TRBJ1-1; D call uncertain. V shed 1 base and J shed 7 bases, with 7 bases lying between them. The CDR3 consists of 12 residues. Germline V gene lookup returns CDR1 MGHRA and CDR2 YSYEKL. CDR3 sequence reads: CASSQGDGEAFF. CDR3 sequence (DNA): TGCGCCAGCAGCCAAGGTGACGGTGAAGCTTTCTTT.

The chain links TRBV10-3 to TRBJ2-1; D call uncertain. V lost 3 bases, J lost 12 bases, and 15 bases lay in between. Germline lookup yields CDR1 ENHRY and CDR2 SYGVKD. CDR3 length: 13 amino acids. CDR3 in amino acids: CAISEKGPDGQFF. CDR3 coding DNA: TGTGCCATCAGTGAAAAAGGCCCTGATGGGCAGTTCTTC.

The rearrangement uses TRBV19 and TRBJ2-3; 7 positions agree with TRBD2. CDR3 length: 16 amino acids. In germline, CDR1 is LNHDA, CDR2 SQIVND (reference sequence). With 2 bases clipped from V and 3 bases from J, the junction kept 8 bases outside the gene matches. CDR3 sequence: CASSISQRGRTDTQYF. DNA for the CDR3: TGTGCCAGTAGTATATCCCAGCGGGGTAGAACAGATACGCAGTATTTT.

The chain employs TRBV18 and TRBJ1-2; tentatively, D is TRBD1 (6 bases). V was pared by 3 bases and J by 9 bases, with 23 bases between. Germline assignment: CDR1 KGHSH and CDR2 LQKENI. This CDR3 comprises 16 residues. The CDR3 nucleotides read TGTGCCAGCTCACCCTCACTTCTTGGGACATCGAGAAGCTACACCTTC. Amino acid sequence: CASSPSLLGTSRSYTF.

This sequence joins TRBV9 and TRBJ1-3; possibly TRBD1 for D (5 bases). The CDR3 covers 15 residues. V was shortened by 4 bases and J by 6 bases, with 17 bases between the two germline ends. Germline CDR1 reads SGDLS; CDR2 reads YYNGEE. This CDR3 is CASSQDPGRENTIYF. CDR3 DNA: TGTGCCAGCAGCCAAGATCCGGGACGAGAAAACACCATATATTTT.

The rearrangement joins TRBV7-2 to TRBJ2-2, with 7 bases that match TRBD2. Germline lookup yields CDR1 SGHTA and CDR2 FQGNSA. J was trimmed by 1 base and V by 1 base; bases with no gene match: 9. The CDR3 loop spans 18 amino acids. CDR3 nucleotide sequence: TGTGCCAGCAGCTTAGATGGCGGGAGAGTCAGGAACACCGGGGAGCTGTTTTTT. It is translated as CASSLDGGRVRNTGELFF.

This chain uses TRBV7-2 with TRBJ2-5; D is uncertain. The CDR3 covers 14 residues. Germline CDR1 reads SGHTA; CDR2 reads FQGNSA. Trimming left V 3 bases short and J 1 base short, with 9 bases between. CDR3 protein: CASSFDSTQETQYF. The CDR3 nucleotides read TGTGCCAGCAGCTTTGACTCCACCCAAGAGACCCAGTACTTC.

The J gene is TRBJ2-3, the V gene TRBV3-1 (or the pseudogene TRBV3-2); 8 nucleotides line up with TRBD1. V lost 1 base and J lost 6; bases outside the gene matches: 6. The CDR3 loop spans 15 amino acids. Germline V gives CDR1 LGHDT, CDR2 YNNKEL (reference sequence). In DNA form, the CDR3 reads TGTGCCAGCAGCCAAGGGGACAGGTTGGGTGATACGCAGTATTTT. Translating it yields CASSQGDRLGDTQYF.

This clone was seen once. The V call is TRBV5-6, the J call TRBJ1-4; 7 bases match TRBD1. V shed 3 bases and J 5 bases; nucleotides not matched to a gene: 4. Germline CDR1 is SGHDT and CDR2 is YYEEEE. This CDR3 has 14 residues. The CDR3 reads CASSSQGINEKLFF. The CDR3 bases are TGTGCCAGCAGCTCACAGGGGATAAATGAAAAACTGTTTTTT. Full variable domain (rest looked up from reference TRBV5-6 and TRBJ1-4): DAGVTQSPTHLIKTRGQQVTLRCSPKSGHDTVSWYQQALGQGPQFIFQYYEEEERQRGNFPDRFSGHQFPNYSSELNVNALLLGDSALYLCASSSQGINEKLFFGSGTQLSVL.

DNA for the CDR3: TGCGCCAGCAGCCCCGGGGGCCTAGGCTACACCTTC. As protein: CASSPGGLGYTF. The chain employs TRBV5-1 and TRBJ1-2; D possibly corresponds to TRBD1 (6 bases). V lost 4 bases and J 8 bases, leaving 12 bases between the germline ends. This CDR3 is 12 amino acids long. Germline V gene sequence: CDR1 SGHRS, CDR2 YFSETQ.

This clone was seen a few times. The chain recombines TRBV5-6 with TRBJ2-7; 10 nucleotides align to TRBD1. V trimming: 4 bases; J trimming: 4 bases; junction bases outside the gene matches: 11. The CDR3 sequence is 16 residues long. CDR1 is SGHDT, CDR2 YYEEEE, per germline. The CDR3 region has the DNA TGTGCCAGCAGCACGACAGGGGGCGTCTCGAGGTACGAGCAGTACTTC. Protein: CASSTTGGVSRYEQYF.

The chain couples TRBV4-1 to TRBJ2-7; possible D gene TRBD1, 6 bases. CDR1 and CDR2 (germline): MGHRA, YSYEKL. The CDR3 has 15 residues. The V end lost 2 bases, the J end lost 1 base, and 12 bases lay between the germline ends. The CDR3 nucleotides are TGCGCCAGCAGCCAACCCCAGGGGCCGTCCTACGAGCAGTACTTC. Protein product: CASSQPQGPSYEQYF.

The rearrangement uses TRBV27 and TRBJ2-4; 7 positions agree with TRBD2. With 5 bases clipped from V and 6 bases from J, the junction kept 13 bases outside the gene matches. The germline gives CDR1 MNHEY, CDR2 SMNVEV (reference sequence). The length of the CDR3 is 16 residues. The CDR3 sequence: CASSALGRGEGNIQYF. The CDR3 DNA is TGTGCCAGCAGTGCCCTCGGGAGAGGGGAGGGAAACATTCAGTACTTC.

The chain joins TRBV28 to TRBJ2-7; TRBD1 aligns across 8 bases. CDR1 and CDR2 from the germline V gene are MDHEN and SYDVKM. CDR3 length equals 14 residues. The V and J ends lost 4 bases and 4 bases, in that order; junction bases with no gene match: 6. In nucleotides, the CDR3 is TGTGCCAGCAGTTACCGGGACAGGACTTACGAGCAGTACTTC. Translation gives CASSYRDRTYEQYF. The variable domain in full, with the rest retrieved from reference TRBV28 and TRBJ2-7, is DVKVTQSSRYLVKRTGEKVFLECVQDMDHENMFWYRQDPGLGLRLIYFSYDVKMKEKGDIPEGYSVSREKKERFSLILESASTNQTSMYLCASSYRDRTYEQYFGPGTRLTVT.

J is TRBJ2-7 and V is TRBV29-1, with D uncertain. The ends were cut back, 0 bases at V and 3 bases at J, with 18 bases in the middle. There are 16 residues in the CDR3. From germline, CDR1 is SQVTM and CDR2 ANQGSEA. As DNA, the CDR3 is TGCAGCGTTGAAGAGGGATTTTGGGTTACGATCTACGAGCAGTACTTC. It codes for CSVEEGFWVTIYEQYF.

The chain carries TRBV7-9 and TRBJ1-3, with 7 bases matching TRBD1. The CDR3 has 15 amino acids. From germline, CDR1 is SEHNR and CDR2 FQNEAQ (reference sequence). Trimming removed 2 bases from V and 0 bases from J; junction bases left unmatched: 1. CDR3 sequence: CASSLQGGSGNTIYF. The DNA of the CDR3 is TGTGCCAGCAGCTTACAGGGGGGCTCTGGAAACACCATATATTTT. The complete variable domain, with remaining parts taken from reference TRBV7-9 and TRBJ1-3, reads DTGVSQNPRHKITKRGQNVTFRCDPISEHNRLYWYRQTLGQGPEFLTYFQNEAQLEKSRLLSDRFSAERPKGSFSTLEIQRTEQGDSAMYLCASSLQGGSGNTIYFGEGSWLTVV.

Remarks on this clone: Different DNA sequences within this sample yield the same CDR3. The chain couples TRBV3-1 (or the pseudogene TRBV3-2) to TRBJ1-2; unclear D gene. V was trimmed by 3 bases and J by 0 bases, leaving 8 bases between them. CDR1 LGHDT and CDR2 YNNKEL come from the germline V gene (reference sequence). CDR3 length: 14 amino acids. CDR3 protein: CASSHQGSNYGYTF. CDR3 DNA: TGTGCCAGCAGCCATCAAGGGTCTAACTATGGCTACACCTTC.

Here the CDR3 reads CASWQGASPEAFF. The CDR3 DNA sequence: TGTGCCAGCTGGCAGGGGGCGAGCCCTGAAGCTTTCTTT. This rearrangement joins TRBV12-3 or TRBV12-4 to TRBJ1-1, with 8 positions matching TRBD1. The length of the CDR3 is 13 residues. The J segment lost 6 bases and the V segment lost 8 bases, leaving 8 bases of the junction unmatched.

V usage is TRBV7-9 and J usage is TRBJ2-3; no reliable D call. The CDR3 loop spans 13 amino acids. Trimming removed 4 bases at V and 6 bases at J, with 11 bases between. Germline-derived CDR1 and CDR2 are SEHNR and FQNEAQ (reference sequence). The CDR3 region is CASSSTVFDTQYF. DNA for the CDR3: TGTGCCAGCAGCTCGACGGTATTCGATACGCAGTATTTT.

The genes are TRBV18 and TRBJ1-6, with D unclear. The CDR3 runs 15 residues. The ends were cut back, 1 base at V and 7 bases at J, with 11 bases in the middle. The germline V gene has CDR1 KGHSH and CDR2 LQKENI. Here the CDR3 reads CASSPLRQSNSPLHF. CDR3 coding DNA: TGTGCCAGCTCACCACTAAGACAATCCAATTCACCCCTCCACTTT. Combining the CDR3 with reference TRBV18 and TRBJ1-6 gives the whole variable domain NAGVMQNPRHLVRRRGQEARLRCSPMKGHSHVYWYRQLPEEGLKFMVYLQKENIIDESGMPKERFSAEFPKEGPSILRIQQVVRGDSAAYFCASSPLRQSNSPLHFGNGTRLTVT.

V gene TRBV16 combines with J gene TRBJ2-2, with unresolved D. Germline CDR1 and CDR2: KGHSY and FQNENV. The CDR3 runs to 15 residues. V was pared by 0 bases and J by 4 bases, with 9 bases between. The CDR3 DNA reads TGTGCCAGCAGCCAATCGGCGAAGACCACCGGGGAGCTGTTTTTT. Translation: CASSQSAKTTGELFF.